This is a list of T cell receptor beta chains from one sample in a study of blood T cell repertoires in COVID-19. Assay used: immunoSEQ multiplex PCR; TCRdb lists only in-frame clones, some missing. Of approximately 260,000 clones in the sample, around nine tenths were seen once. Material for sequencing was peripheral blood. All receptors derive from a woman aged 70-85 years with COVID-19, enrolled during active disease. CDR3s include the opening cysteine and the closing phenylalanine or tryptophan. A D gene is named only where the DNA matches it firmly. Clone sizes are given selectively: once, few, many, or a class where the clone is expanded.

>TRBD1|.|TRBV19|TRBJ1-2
TGTGCCAGTGCCGCCGGGACAGGGGATTATGGCTACACCTTC
CASAAGTGDYGYTF
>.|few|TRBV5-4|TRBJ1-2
TGTGCCAGCAGCCCCGAATCAGGAACCCTAAGTGGCTACACCTTC
CASSPESGTLSGYTF
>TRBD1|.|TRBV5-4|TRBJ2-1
TGTGCCAGCAGCCCAGGACCAGGGGGACACAATGAGCAGTTCTTC
CASSPGPGGHNEQFF
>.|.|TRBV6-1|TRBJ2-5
TGTGCCAGCAGTGAAGGAGGGAACCAAGAGACCCAGTACTTC
CASSEGGNQETQYF
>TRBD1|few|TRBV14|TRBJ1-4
TGTGCCAGCAGCAAAGGGGGCGTCGTTGAAAAACTGTTTTTT
CASSKGGVVEKLFF
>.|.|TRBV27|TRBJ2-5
TGTGCCAGCAGTTTTTCGGGGGAAGAGACCCAGTACTTC
CASSFSGEETQYF
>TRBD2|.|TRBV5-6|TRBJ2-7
TGTGCCAGCAGCTTGGGGTCCCTAGCGGGAGTGCGCGAGCAGTACTTC
CASSLGSLAGVREQYF
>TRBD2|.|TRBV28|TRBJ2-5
TGTGCCAGCAGCTTGACTAGCGGGAGTTCGGAGACCCAGTACTTC
CASSLTSGSSETQYF
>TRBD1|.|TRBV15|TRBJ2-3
TGTGCCACCAGCAAGGACAGGGTTCCGGATACGCAGTATTTT
CATSKDRVPDTQYF
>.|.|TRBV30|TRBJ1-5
TGTGCCTGGAGTGTAAGGGGCCTACCTTTTAATCAGCCCCAGCATTTT
CAWSVRGLPFNQPQHF
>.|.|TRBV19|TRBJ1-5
TGTGCCAGTAGTCCCGGTGGGGGGAGGAACCAGCCCCAGCATTTT
CASSPGGGRNQPQHF
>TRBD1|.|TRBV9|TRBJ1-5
TGTGCCAGCAGCGTAGCAGGGGGGAATCAGCCCCAGCATTTT
CASSVAGGNQPQHF
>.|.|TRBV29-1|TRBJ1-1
TGCAGCGTTGAAGGCGTCGTCGGCACTGAAGCTTTCTTT
CSVEGVVGTEAFF
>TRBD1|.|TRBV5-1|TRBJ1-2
TGCGCCAGCAGCCCAGGGACAGGCCCCGAAAATGGCTACACCTTC
CASSPGTGPENGYTF
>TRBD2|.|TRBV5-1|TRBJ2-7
TGCGCCAGCAGCGGCGGACTAGCGGGGTACTACGAGCAGTACTTC
CASSGGLAGYYEQYF
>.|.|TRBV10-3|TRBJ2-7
TGTGCCATCAGTGAAGAGGCCCACGAGCAGTACTTC
CAISEEAHEQYF
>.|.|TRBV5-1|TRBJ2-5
TGCGCCAGCAGCTTGGGCCAGCAAGAGACCCAGTACTTC
CASSLGQQETQYF
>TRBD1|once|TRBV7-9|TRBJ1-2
TGTGCCAGCAGCCCGACAGGGGCGTCATACCCGCACTATGGCTACACCTTC
CASSPTGASYPHYGYTF
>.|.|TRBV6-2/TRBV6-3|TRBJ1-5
TGTGCCAGCAGTTACGGCAGTCTTAATCAGCCCCAGCATTTT
CASSYGSLNQPQHF
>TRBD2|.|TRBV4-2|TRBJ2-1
TGTGCCAGCAGGGGGACTACTAGGCAGACCTACAATGAGCAGTTCTTC
CASRGTTRQTYNEQFF
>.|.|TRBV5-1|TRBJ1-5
TGCGCCAGCAGCCCTGGGGGCGGAGGTCAGCCCCAGCATTTT
CASSPGGGGQPQHF
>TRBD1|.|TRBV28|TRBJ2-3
TGTGCCAGCAGTCGGGACAGGCAGAGCACAGATACGCAGTATTTT
CASSRDRQSTDTQYF
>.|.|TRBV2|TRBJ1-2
TGTGCCAGCAGTGCCTCAGGGGCGCGTGACCCACCCGGCTACACCTTC
CASSASGARDPPGYTF
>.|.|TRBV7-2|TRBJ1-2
TGTGCCAGCAGCCCCGAGGGTAGGGCCTATGGCTACACCTTC
CASSPEGRAYGYTF
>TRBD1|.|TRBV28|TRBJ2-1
TGTGCCAGCCGGGGACAGGCACGGGGTGAGCAGTTCTTC
CASRGQARGEQFF
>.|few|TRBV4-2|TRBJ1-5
TGTGCCAGCAGCCAAGACCAGGGGTCCAACAATCAGCCCCAGCATTTT
CASSQDQGSNNQPQHF
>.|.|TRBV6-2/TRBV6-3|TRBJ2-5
TGTGCCAGCAGCTGGGACTTGATCGCAGAGACCCAGTACTTC
CASSWDLIAETQYF
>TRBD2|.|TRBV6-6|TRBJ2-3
TGTGCCAGCAGTCGAACGGGCGGGAGGGGTTTGACGGATACGCAGTATTTT
CASSRTGGRGLTDTQYF
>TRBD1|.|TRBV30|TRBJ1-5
TGTGCCTGGAGGAAGGGGACAGGGAATCAGCCCCAGCATTTT
CAWRKGTGNQPQHF
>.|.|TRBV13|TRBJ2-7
TGTGCCAGCAGCTTAGGAGGGGGTAAGAGGTTCAGCGAGCAGTACTTC
CASSLGGGKRFSEQYF
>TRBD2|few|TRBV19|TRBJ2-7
TGTGCCAGTAGTCACATCCCGGCTAGCGGGAGCCACGAGCAGTACTTC
CASSHIPASGSHEQYF